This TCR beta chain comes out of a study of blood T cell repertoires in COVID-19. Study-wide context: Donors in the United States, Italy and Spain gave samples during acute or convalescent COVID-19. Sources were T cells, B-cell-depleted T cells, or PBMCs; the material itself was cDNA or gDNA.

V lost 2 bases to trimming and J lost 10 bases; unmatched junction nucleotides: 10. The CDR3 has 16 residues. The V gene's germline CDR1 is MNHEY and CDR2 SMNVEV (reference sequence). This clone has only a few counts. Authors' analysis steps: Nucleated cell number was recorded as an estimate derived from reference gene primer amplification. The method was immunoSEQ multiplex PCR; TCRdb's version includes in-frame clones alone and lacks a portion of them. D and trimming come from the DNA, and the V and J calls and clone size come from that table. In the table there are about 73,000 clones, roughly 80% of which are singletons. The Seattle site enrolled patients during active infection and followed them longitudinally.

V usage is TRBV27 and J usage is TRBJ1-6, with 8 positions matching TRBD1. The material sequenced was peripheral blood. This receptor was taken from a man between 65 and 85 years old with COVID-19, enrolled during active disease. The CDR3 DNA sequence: TGTGCCAGCAGTTTAAGGGCCGGACAGGGTAAATCACCCCTCCACTTT. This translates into CASSLRAGQGKSPLHF.